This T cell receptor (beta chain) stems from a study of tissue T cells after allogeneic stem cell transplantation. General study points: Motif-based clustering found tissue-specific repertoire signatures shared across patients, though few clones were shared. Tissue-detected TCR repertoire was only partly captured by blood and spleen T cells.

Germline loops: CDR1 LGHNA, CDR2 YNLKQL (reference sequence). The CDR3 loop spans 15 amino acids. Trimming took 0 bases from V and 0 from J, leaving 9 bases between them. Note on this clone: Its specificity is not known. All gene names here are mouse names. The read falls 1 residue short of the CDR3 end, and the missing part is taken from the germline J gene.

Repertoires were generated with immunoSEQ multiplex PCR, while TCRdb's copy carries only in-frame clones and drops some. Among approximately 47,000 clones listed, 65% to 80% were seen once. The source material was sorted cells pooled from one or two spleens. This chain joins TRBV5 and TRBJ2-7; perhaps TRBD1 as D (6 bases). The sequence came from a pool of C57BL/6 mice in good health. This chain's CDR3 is CASSQDLDSSYEQYF. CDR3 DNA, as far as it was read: TGTGCCAGCAGCCAAGATTTGGACAGCTCCTATGAACAGTAC.